This T cell receptor (beta chain) stems from a study of T cell repertoires in cytomegalovirus infection. Study information: Evidence of both CMV infection and a matching HLA type came from public TCR beta signatures.

TCRdb independently ran MiXCR on the reads; one entry per CDR3 protein. The table includes over 45,000 distinct CDR3 sequences, around 18% detected once. Germline loops: CDR1 DFQATT, CDR2 SNEGSKA (reference sequence). The CDR3 contains 18 residues. Trimming removed 0 bases from V and 1 base from J, with 20 bases in between. Details on this clonotype: Antigen unknown.

Findings and limits, study-wide: HLA-C-restricted CMV clonotypes gave the most frequent clonotype in two of eight donors.

This chain connects TRBV20-1 to TRBJ2-3; D assignment may be TRBD1 or TRBD2 (5 bases each). Sequencing was performed on CD8+ T cells from cultured PBMCs, taken from culture after CMV antigen stimulation. This clonotype originated in a human donor in good health (CMV status not recorded). Some clones in this sample may be carry-over from other donors' samples. The DNA of the CDR3 is TGCAGTGCTAGAGATAGATCCTTGGGGGTGGGTGGCACAGATACGCAGTATTTT. Its protein is CSARDRSLGVGGTDTQYF.